Detailed here is one T cell receptor beta chain. Its target is not known. The entry originates in a study of beta chain features in type 1 diabetes. Study summary: Cells sorted and examined across all samples totaled more than 90,000,000.

Study-level results: In all four CD4+ subsets, TCRB CDR3 length was significantly, moderately reduced in type 1 diabetes.

Reverse transcription of all isolated RNA meant that expressed TCRB transcripts were sequenced. The repertoire was sequenced with immunoSEQ multiplex PCR; TCRdb's copy has only in-frame clones and lacks some. The sample has approximately 160,000 clones, almost 65% seen once. The length of the CDR3 is 14 residues. Trimming shortened V by 2 bases and J by 4 bases, and 13 bases separated the two germline ends. The V gene's germline CDR1 is SGDLS and CDR2 YYNGEE. The TCR was taken from a man aged 25 to 45 with type 1 diabetes. The sequenced sample consisted of naive CD4+ T cells from blood. The V gene is TRBV9, the J gene TRBJ2-7; TRBD1 might be the D (5 bases). In DNA form, the CDR3 reads TGTGCCAGCAGCGTGGGGTCCCAGGGTTACGAGCAGTACTTC. Its translation: CASSVGSQGYEQYF.